This T cell receptor (beta chain) originates from a study of type 1 and type 2 diabetes patients. Study in general: CD4+ or CD8+ T cells were positively selected from PBMCs with microbeads.

Amplification started from genomic DNA. A primer set of 30 forward and 13 reverse primers amplified the CDR3. TCRdb used MiXCR to reprocess the multiplex PCR reads, holding one entry per CDR3 protein. Counted here are about 270,000 distinct CDR3 sequences, around 50% occurring once; the ten biggest clones make up roughly 13%. J lost 8 bases, V lost 7 bases, and 3 bases had no gene match. This CDR3 has 12 residues. The germline V gene has CDR1 WNHNN and CDR2 SYGVQD (reference sequence). This clonotype was counted ten times or more. Sequenced material: peripheral blood mononuclear cells (PBMCs). This clonotype was obtained from a young man with type 2 diabetes. The chain is built from TRBV10-1 and TRBJ2-7; TRBD1 matches 12 bases. The CDR3 DNA follows: TGCGCCAGCAAGGGACAGGGGGCGAAGCAGTACTTC. Translation: CASKGQGAKQYF.